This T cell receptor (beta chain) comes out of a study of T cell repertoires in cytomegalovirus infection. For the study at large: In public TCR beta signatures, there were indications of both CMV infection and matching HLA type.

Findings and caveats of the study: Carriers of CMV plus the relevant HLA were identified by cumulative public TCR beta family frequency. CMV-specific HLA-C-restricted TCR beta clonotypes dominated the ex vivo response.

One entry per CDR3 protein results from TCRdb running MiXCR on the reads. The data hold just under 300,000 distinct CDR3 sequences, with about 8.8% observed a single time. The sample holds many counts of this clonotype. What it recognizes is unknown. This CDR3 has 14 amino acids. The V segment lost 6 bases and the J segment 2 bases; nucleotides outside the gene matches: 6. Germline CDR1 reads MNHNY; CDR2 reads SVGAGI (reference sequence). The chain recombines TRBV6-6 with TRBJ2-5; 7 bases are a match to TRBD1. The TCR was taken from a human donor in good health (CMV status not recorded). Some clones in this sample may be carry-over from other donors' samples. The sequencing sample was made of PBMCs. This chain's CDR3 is CASRPRQGQETQYF. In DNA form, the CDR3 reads TGTGCCAGCAGACCCCGACAGGGACAAGAGACCCAGTACTTC.